Only one count was recorded for the clone carrying this T cell receptor beta chain. The target antigen is unknown. These data belong to a study of blood T cells in healthy people across ages. Study observations and caveats: Long-lived and aged donors differed, with more naive CD4+ cells and higher diversity in the long-lived. CMV infection status of these donors was not known.

Using a J-beta primer mix together with a sample-barcoded 5' primer, a second PCR was run for about 7 to 12 cycles. Any given sample supplied a minimum of 2.5 million CDR3-containing paired-end reads. MiXCR, applied by TCRdb to the 5' RACE reads, yields one record per CDR3 protein. The data hold more than 700,000 distinct CDR3 sequences, with more than 35% observed a single time. Looked up from germline, CDR1 is SQVTM and CDR2 is ANQGSEA. The V end lost 4 bases, the J end lost 7 bases, and 17 bases lay between the germline ends. The CDR3 extends over 14 amino acids. The source of this sequence is a man at least 80 years old in good health. The V gene is TRBV29-1, the J gene TRBJ2-1; D gene ambiguous. The sample taken for sequencing was blood. CDR3 DNA sequence: TGCAGCGTTGTAGGCGGACGAGCTAAGAATGAGCAGTTCTTC. It encodes CSVVGGRAKNEQFF.